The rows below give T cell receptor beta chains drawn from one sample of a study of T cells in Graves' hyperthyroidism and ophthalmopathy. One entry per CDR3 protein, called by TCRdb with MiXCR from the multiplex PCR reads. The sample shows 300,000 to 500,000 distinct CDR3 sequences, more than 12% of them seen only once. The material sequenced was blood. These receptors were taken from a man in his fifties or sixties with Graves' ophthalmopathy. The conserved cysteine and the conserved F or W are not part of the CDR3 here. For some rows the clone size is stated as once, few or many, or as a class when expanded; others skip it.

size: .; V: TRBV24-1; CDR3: ATSDSGRSLETQY
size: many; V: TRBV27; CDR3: ASRSLGAFTDTQY
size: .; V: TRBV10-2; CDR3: ASTGTGLFNQPQH
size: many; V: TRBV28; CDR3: ASKEGFGNQPQH
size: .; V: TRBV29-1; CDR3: SSGGEAF
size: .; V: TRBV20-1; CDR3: SAERLAGQGKTQY
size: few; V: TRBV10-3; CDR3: ATHQKTGTSVSGANVLT
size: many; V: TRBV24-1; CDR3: ASHVTSGLETYEQY
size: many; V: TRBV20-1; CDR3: SAPRRWDGPYEQY
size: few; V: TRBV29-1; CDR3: SVEVGSADTQY
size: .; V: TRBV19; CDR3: ASSIGRGRSNQPQH
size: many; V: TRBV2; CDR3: ASSDPTGAQSITEAF
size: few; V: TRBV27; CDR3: ASSTPLAGGSNEQF
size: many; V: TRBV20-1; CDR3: SVVGYPGGGNEQF
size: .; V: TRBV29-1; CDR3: SAERDTERPQH
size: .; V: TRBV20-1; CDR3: SATGDRGLHEQY
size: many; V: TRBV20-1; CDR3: SVLSGVGNEQF
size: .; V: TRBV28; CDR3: ASSFRYGYT
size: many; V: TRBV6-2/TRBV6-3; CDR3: ASSYPGGRTSDTQY
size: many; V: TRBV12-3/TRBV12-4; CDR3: ASSLMLVGEGETQY
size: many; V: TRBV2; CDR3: ASSEDRWTDTQY
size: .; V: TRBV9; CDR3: ASSTLSASYNEQF
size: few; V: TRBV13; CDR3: ASSLASGPQY
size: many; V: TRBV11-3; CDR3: ASSFSGTYEQY
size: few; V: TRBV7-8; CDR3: ASRVSSDYGYT
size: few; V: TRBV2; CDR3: ASSDARRYEQY
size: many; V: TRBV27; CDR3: ASSPWDSNYGYT
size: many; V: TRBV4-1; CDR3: ASSPASGRAQTYTQY
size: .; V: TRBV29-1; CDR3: SVELERSANYGYT
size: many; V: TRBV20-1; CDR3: SARVAGSGRNTQY
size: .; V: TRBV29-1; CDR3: SVEGGRVSYNEQF
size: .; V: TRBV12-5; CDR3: ASGFQAYGEQF
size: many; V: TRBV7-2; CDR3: ASNRDSTDTQY
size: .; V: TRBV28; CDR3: ASSRARAASNYGYT
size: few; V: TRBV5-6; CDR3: ASSRRDWTVYNEQF
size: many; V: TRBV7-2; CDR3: ASSLGSPSWGRNIQY
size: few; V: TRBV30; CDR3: AWRRANTGELF
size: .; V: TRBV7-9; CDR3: ASSGPGGYNEQF
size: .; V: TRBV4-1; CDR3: ASSQEQGGLGATQY
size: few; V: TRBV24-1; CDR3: ATSDRISPRTDTQY
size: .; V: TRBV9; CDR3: ASSEYWTGRFAQY
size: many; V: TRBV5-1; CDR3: ASSWGGPLSDTQY
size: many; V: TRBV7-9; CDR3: ASSLGFRRDFTDTQY
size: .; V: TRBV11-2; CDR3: ASSHLSGRGNELY
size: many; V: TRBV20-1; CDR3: SAREAGGLNEQF
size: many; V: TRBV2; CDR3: ASSPRRGSGNTIY
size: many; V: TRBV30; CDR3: AWSQSSYEQY
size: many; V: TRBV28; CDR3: ATLRDNQETQY
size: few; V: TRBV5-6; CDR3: ASSLFGQQYQETQY
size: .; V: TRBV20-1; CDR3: SAFSGGTTDTQY
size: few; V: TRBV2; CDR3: ASSPPVGGYT
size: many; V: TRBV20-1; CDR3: SAPDRPTYEQY
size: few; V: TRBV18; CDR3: ASSPFGSQEFSGANVLT
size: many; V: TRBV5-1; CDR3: ASSSGLAHSDNEQF
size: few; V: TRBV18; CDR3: ASSRQTSSGNTIY
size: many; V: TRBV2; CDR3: ASSEAPAGIGEQY